This entry lists 11 T cell receptor beta chains sequenced from one sample in a study of T-cell reconstitution after alpha-beta-depleted transplantation in children. Unique molecular identifiers tagged the TCRbeta library. TCRdb ran MiXCR on the PCR reads and lists one entry per CDR3 protein. The data hold roughly 670,000 distinct CDR3 sequences, with 10% to 15% observed a single time. Sequencing used PBMCs, obtained before TCRalphabeta/CD19-depleted stem cell transplant. The receptor source for this set is a girl between 2 and 10 years old with congenital amegakaryocytic thrombocytopenia, due to receive a stem cell transplant.

The rearrangement uses TRBV7-2 and TRBJ2-3, with 8 bases fitting TRBD2. The CDR3 runs to 16 residues. Looked up from germline, CDR1 is SGHTA and CDR2 is FQGNSA. Unmatched junction bases numbered 6, after V lost 0 bases and J lost 4 bases. CDR3 in DNA: TGTGCCAGCAGCTTAGCTTGGCGGGAGGTCTCAGATACGCAGTATTTT. Its protein product is CASSLAWREVSDTQYF.

This clonotype was detected only a few times. V and J are TRBV12-3 or TRBV12-4 and TRBJ2-7; no clear D gene. This CDR3 is built from 14 residues. With 2 bases removed from V and 3 bases from J, the gap between germline ends came to 11 bases. The chain's CDR3 is CASSLSASNYEQYF. The CDR3 region has the DNA TGTGCCAGCAGTTTATCGGCCAGCAACTACGAGCAGTACTTC.

A few counts support this clonotype. The chain couples TRBV20-1 to TRBJ2-1; possible D gene TRBD1, 5 bases. The CDR3 contains 13 residues. Germline loops: CDR1 DFQATT, CDR2 SNEGSKA (reference sequence). Deletions cut 2 bases from V and 10 bases from J, with 15 bases between. The DNA for the CDR3 is TGCAGTGCTAGATCCCGACCTGGGGCGGAGCAGTTCTTC. It codes for CSARSRPGAEQFF.

This clonotype showed up just a few times. The rearrangement joins TRBV21-1 to TRBJ2-3; TRBD1, the D gene given by the table, was not confirmed from the DNA. TRBV21-1 is a recognized pseudogene. CDR3 length equals 13 residues. The CDR3 spells CASPRGTTDTQYF. The CDR3 DNA follows: TGTGCCAGCCCGCGCGGGACCACAGATACGCAGTATTTT.

This clonotype was seen many times. The V gene is TRBV20-1, the J gene TRBJ2-3; 7 bases line up with TRBD2. The V segment lost 0 bases and the J segment 4 bases; nucleotides outside the gene matches: 10. This CDR3 is 16 amino acids long. Germline V gene data show CDR1 as DFQATT and CDR2 as SNEGSKA (reference sequence). DNA of the CDR3: TGCAGTGCTAGAGATGGTGGCGGGAGTTGGGCAGATACGCAGTATTTT. Translation: CSARDGGGSWADTQYF.

The sample holds a few counts of this clonotype. The chain joins TRBV5-5 to TRBJ1-1; 7 nucleotides agree with TRBD1. Germline CDR1 is SGHKS and CDR2 is YYEKEE (reference sequence). The CDR3 is made up of 16 amino acids. With 3 bases clipped from V and 1 base from J, the junction kept 9 bases outside the gene matches. CDR3 sequence (DNA): TGTGCCAGCAGCTGGACAATTCAGGGGGAGAACACTGAAGCTTTCTTT. Protein sequence: CASSWTIQGENTEAFF.

In this sample, this clonotype turned up many times. The chain combines TRBV20-1 with TRBJ2-7; maybe TRBD2 (5 bases). V lost 5 bases, J lost 3 bases, and 17 bases lay in between. The CDR3 sequence is 14 residues long. Germline CDR1 DFQATT, CDR2 SNEGSKA (reference sequence). The CDR3 is CSAPTSGLLYEQYF. The CDR3 DNA follows: TGCAGTGCTCCCACCTCCGGACTTCTCTACGAGCAGTACTTC.

This clonotype occurred many times. The chain uses TRBV30 and TRBJ2-7; 7 bases fit TRBD1. From germline, CDR1 is GTSNPN and CDR2 SVGIG (reference sequence). The CDR3 sequence is 11 residues long. V dropped 3 bases and J dropped 6; count of bases not matched to a gene: 2. In DNA, the CDR3 is TGTGCCTGGAGCCACAGGGGCGAGCAGTACTTC. Translating it yields CAWSHRGEQYF.

There are a few counts of this clonotype. The V call is TRBV7-6, the J call TRBJ1-1; D remains unclear. V lost 3 bases and J 1 base, leaving 9 bases between the germline ends. Germline values: CDR1 SGHVS, CDR2 FNYEAQ. The CDR3 totals 14 residues. The CDR3 reads CASSFEGRNTEAFF. The CDR3 coding sequence is TGTGCCAGCAGCTTTGAGGGTCGGAACACTGAAGCTTTCTTT.

This clonotype was detected ten times or more. J is TRBJ1-2 and V is TRBV5-1; perhaps TRBD1 as D (5 bases). V lost 2 bases to trimming and J lost 6 bases, with 11 bases between them. The CDR3 is 13 amino acids. Germline values: CDR1 SGHRS, CDR2 YFSETQ. DNA of the CDR3: TGCGCCAGCAGCTTTTACGGGGGAAATGGCTACACCTTC. It codes for CASSFYGGNGYTF.

This clonotype has more than one count but fewer than ten. This chain connects TRBV20-1 to TRBJ2-7, with TRBD2 matching over 7 bases. Losses at the gene ends were 6 bases for V and 6 bases for J; bases not matched to a gene: 11. This CDR3 is built from 13 residues. CDR1 and CDR2 from the germline V gene are DFQATT and SNEGSKA (reference sequence). CDR3 coding DNA: TGCAGTGCGGGGGGGACTACATTCGGCGAGCAGTACTTC. It encodes CSAGGTTFGEQYF.